The 22 T cell receptor beta chains below were found in one sample sequenced in a study of response to subunit inactivated influenza vaccine. TCRdb ran MiXCR on the RT-PCR reads and lists one entry per CDR3 protein. The sample comprises around 490,000 distinct CDR3 sequences, 7.6% of which are singletons, and 10% to 15% rests with the top ten. This material consisted of PBMCs from blood, taken around 2 years after vaccination. The receptors were sampled from a man aged 45 to 75 who received an inactivated influenza vaccine.

The chain combines TRBV5-1 with TRBJ1-6; 7 bases are shared with TRBD1. Unmatched junction bases numbered 8, after V lost 4 bases and J lost 7 bases. CDR3 size: 15 residues. Germline V CDR1 and CDR2: SGHRS, YFSETQ. As DNA, the CDR3 is TGCGCCAGCAGCAGCACCGGGACAGTGAATTCACCCCTCCACTTT. Its protein product is CASSSTGTVNSPLHF.

This clonotype was counted a few times. J is TRBJ2-3 and V is TRBV15; D not resolved. V gave up 0 bases and J gave up 0 bases, with 4 bases separating them. Looked up from germline, CDR1 is LNHNV and CDR2 is YYDKDF (reference sequence). The CDR3 runs 14 residues. The CDR3 protein is CATSRDVSTDTQYF. CDR3 in DNA: TGTGCCACCAGCAGAGATGTAAGCACAGATACGCAGTATTTT.

This clonotype was counted a few times. The chain links TRBV5-4 to TRBJ1-1; a possible D gene is TRBD1 (5 bases). CDR3 length equals 15 residues. V was trimmed by 5 bases and J by 0 bases, leaving 14 bases between them. The germline gives CDR1 SGHNT, CDR2 YYREEE (reference sequence). Here the CDR3 reads CASSAGTPMNTEAFF. CDR3 DNA sequence: TGTGCCAGCAGTGCCGGGACGCCCATGAACACTGAAGCTTTCTTT.

This clonotype was counted only a few times. V usage is TRBV7-2 and J usage is TRBJ1-5; unclear D gene. Germline CDR1 SGHTA, CDR2 FQGNSA. The CDR3 has 14 residues. Trimming stripped 5 bases from V and 7 bases from J, with 15 bases between. The CDR3 is CASSPGRAGQPQHF. The CDR3 region has the DNA TGTGCCAGCAGCCCAGGTCGGGCTGGACAGCCCCAGCATTTT. Together with reference TRBV7-2 and TRBJ1-5, the CDR3 gives the full variable domain: GAGVSQSPSNKVTEKGKDVELRCDPISGHTALYWYRQSLGQGLEFLIYFQGNSAPDKSGLPSDRFSAERTGGSVSTLTIQRTQQEDSAVYLCASSPGRAGQPQHFGDGTRLSIL.

This sequence joins TRBV29-1 and TRBJ1-5, with unresolved D. The CDR3 length is 14 residues. V lost 4 bases and J 1 base, leaving 11 bases between the germline ends. CDR1 and CDR2 from the germline V gene are SQVTM and ANQGSEA. The CDR3: CSVVEVGSNQPQHF. In nucleotides, the CDR3 is TGCAGCGTTGTGGAAGTTGGAAGCAATCAGCCCCAGCATTTT.

The chain uses TRBV20-1 and TRBJ2-2; D is unresolved. Germline V CDR1 and CDR2: DFQATT, SNEGSKA (reference sequence). The V and J ends lost 0 bases and 1 base respectively, with 9 bases between them. CDR3 length: 15 residues. The CDR3 nucleotides read TGCAGTGCTAGAGATCGCGTAAGGAACACCGGGGAGCTGTTTTTT. This sequence encodes CSARDRVRNTGELFF.

This clonotype was seen a handful of times. The chain links TRBV6-1 to TRBJ1-6; 8 bases fit TRBD1. V lost 6 bases to trimming and J lost 8 bases; unmatched junction nucleotides: 3. The length of the CDR3 is 13 residues. Germline V lookup: CDR1 MNHNS, CDR2 SASEGT. CDR3 coding DNA: TGTGCCAGCAGATGGACAGGGCATTCACCCCTCCACTTT. Translation gives CASRWTGHSPLHF.

This clonotype has at least ten counts. The rearrangement joins TRBV28 to TRBJ2-2; 9 positions agree with TRBD2. Germline CDR1 and CDR2: MDHEN and SYDVKM. The trim removed 5 bases at V and 6 bases at J, leaving 10 bases unmatched. This CDR3 is 16 amino acids long. CDR3 nucleotides: TGTGCCAGCAGTCCAGCGGGGGGCCAAGTCGCCGGGGAGCTGTTTTTT. This encodes CASSPAGGQVAGELFF. Full variable domain (outside the CDR3, taken from reference TRBV28 and TRBJ2-2): DVKVTQSSRYLVKRTGEKVFLECVQDMDHENMFWYRQDPGLGLRLIYFSYDVKMKEKGDIPEGYSVSREKKERFSLILESASTNQTSMYLCASSPAGGQVAGELFFGEGSRLTVL.

This clonotype has more than one count but fewer than ten. The CDR3 region is CSARDQRGSSYEQYF. The CDR3 nucleotides are TGCAGTGCTAGAGATCAACGGGGGAGCTCCTACGAGCAGTACTTC. The rearrangement links TRBV20-1 to TRBJ2-7; D perhaps matches TRBD2 (6 bases). Deletions cut 0 bases from V and 0 bases from J, with 12 bases between. Germline V gives CDR1 DFQATT, CDR2 SNEGSKA (reference sequence). This CDR3 has 15 residues.

This clonotype was detected ten times or more. This chain uses TRBV27 with TRBJ2-1; D may be TRBD1 or TRBD2 (5 bases each). CDR1 is MNHEY, CDR2 SMNVEV, per germline (reference sequence). Trimming removed 2 bases at V and 0 bases at J, with 8 bases between. The CDR3 has 15 amino acids. CDR3 sequence (DNA): TGTGCCAGCAGTTTAAAGGGGAGCTCCTACAATGAGCAGTTCTTC. Its protein product is CASSLKGSSYNEQFF.

With respect to this clonotype: Since a much larger clone is just one base distant, this may be a read error. This chain connects TRBV12-3 or TRBV12-4 to TRBJ2-3; 7 nucleotides agree with TRBD2. Trimming cost V 10 bases and J 2 bases; bases outside gene matches: 6. The CDR3 runs 13 residues. CDR3 loop: CATEAGFTDTQYF. DNA for the CDR3: TGTGCCACCGAAGCGGGATTCACAGATACGCAGTATTTT.

This clonotype was detected ten times or more. This chain joins TRBV12-3 or TRBV12-4 and TRBJ2-1, with 10 bases aligning to TRBD1. Losses at the gene ends were 1 base for V and 9 bases for J; bases not matched to a gene: 0. The CDR3 covers 13 residues. The CDR3 protein is CASSLGTGGEQFF. DNA for the CDR3: TGTGCCAGCAGTTTAGGGACAGGGGGTGAGCAGTTCTTC.

The sample holds many counts of this clonotype. The CDR3 region has the DNA TGTGCCAGCAGCTTAGTGGAGGGTCTCTCTTCACCCCTCCACTTT. This sequence encodes CASSLVEGLSSPLHF. The V call is TRBV11-2, the J call TRBJ1-6; D is unresolved. Germline-derived CDR1 and CDR2 are SGHAT and FQNNGV. The V end lost 1 base, the J end lost 9 bases, and 13 bases lay between the germline ends. The CDR3 consists of 15 residues.

This clonotype was counted only a few times. The chain employs TRBV4-1 and TRBJ2-2; 7 nucleotides match TRBD2. The CDR3 is made up of 16 amino acids. Looked up from germline, CDR1 is MGHRA and CDR2 is YSYEKL. With V trimmed by 4 bases and J by 4 bases, 9 bases remained unmatched. DNA of the CDR3: TGCGCCAGCAGCCTCCGCGCCCAGCGGGGCACCGGGGAGCTGTTTTTT. Translation gives CASSLRAQRGTGELFF.

In this sample, this clonotype turned up many times. The V gene is TRBV6-2 or TRBV6-3, the J gene TRBJ2-1, with 9 positions matching TRBD2. CDR3 length: 16 residues. Germline CDR1 is MNHEY and CDR2 is SVGEGT. The V segment lost 5 bases and the J segment 8 bases; nucleotides outside the gene matches: 13. In DNA, the CDR3 is TGTGCCAGCAGTCGTCAACTAGCGGGTCCAGGTCATGAGCAGTTCTTC. This gives the protein CASSRQLAGPGHEQFF.

This clonotype was observed at least ten times. The chain combines TRBV12-3 or TRBV12-4 with TRBJ1-1, with 8 bases fitting TRBD1. After removal of 6 bases from V and 6 bases from J, the junction contained 12 bases not matched to a gene. There are 15 residues in the CDR3. For the CDR3, the DNA is TGTGCCAGCAGCCCGGGACAGGCTCGAAGGGCTGAAGCTTTCTTT. The encoded protein is CASSPGQARRAEAFF.

This chain joins TRBV13 and TRBJ2-3; 8 bases align to TRBD2. The trim removed 0 bases at V and 5 bases at J, leaving 10 bases unmatched. Looked up from germline, CDR1 is PRHDT and CDR2 is FYEKMQ (reference sequence). CDR3 size: 17 residues. The CDR3 here is CASSLGGAGGSKDTQYF. As DNA, the CDR3 is TGTGCCAGCAGCTTAGGCGGTGCGGGAGGTTCTAAAGATACGCAGTATTTT.

This clonotype showed up many times. J is TRBJ1-3 and V is TRBV4-1; 8 bases line up with TRBD1. Germline V gene sequence: CDR1 MGHRA, CDR2 YSYEKL. The CDR3 length is 17 residues. The V segment lost 0 bases and the J segment 3 bases; nucleotides outside the gene matches: 7. CDR3: CASSQEPQGASGNTIYF. The CDR3 coding sequence is TGCGCCAGCAGCCAAGAGCCCCAGGGGGCAAGTGGAAACACCATATATTTT.

This clonotype was counted a few times. The chain's CDR3 is CASSLAGNFGQFF. Written as DNA, the CDR3 is TGTGCCAGCAGTTTAGCGGGGAACTTTGGGCAGTTCTTC. The chain joins TRBV12-3 or TRBV12-4 to TRBJ2-1, with D hard to call. This CDR3 spans 13 amino acids. Between the trimmed V and J ends, which lost 0 bases and 12 bases, there was a span of 12 bases.

Turning to this clonotype: At one end the junction does not follow the germline gene, possibly because of a read error. The CDR3 protein is CASTLRGETQYF. DNA of the CDR3: TGTGCCAGCACCTTGCGGGGGGAGACCCAGTACTTC. This chain joins TRBV5-5 and TRBJ2-5; TRBD2 matches at 7 bases. Germline lookup yields CDR1 SGHKS and CDR2 YYEKEE (reference sequence). This CDR3 is 12 amino acids long. Full variable domain (remainder filled in from reference TRBV5-5 and TRBJ2-5): DAGVTQSPTHLIKTRGQQVTLRCSPISGHKSVSWYQQVLGQGPQFIFQYYEKEERGRGNFPDRFSARQFPNYSSELNVNALLLGDSALYLCASTLRGETQYFGPGTRLLVL.

The chain recombines TRBV4-1 with TRBJ2-1; the match to TRBD1 covers 7 bases. The junction had 5 bases not matched to a gene; V was cut back by 0 bases and J by 3 bases. Germline assignment: CDR1 MGHRA and CDR2 YSYEKL. The CDR3 runs 16 residues. CDR3: CASSQDPAGGYNEQFF. In nucleotides, the CDR3 is TGCGCCAGCAGCCAAGATCCCGCAGGGGGCTACAATGAGCAGTTCTTC.

The V and J genes are TRBV30 and TRBJ2-4; D is possibly TRBD1 or TRBD2 (5 bases each). The CDR3 spans 15 residues. Germline CDR1 is GTSNPN and CDR2 is SVGIG (reference sequence). Between the trimmed V and J ends, which lost 2 bases and 9 bases, there was a span of 20 bases. The CDR3 bases are TGTGCCTGGAGTCTGAGGGACGGAGAACGGGGCATTCAGTACTTC. It is translated as CAWSLRDGERGIQYF.